This is a list of T cell receptor beta chains from one sample in a study of patients and donors after allogeneic stem cell transplantation. TCRdb recomputed calls from the RT-PCR reads with MiXCR, one row per CDR3 protein. The data hold under 95,000 distinct CDR3 sequences, with around 5% observed a single time. The specimen sequenced was blood, either unsorted or a sorted T cell fraction (not recorded which). The source is a human donor who was either an allogeneic HSCT recipient or a stem cell or donor lymphocyte infusion donor (not recorded which). It is not recorded whose cells these are; they may come from a transplant donor. CDR3s include the opening cysteine and the closing phenylalanine or tryptophan. The order of the fields is V gene, J gene, clone size, D gene, CDR3 DNA, CDR3 protein. The D gene is left open where the match is weak. The size field is filled for only some rows; it gives once, few, many or a size class.

v_call: TRBV5-1
j_call: TRBJ1-1
clone_size: NA
d_call: NA
cdr3_nt: TGCGCCAGCAGGTACGGGGTCCTAAACACTGAAGCTTTCTTT
cdr3_aa: CASRYGVLNTEAFF

v_call: TRBV10-1
j_call: TRBJ1-1
clone_size: many
d_call: NA
cdr3_nt: TGCGCCAGCAGTAGAGGTTCCGCGACCAACACTGAAGCTTTCTTT
cdr3_aa: CASSRGSATNTEAFF

v_call: TRBV20-1
j_call: TRBJ2-5
clone_size: NA
d_call: NA
cdr3_nt: TGCAGTGCTCCCCCCCCCGCGGGCTGGAAAGAGACCCAGTACTTC
cdr3_aa: CSAPPPAGWKETQYF

v_call: TRBV7-3
j_call: TRBJ2-5
clone_size: many
d_call: NA
cdr3_nt: TGTGCCAGCAGCAGGACCAGAGATATAGGGACCCAGTACTTC
cdr3_aa: CASSRTRDIGTQYF

v_call: TRBV11-2
j_call: TRBJ2-3
clone_size: NA
d_call: TRBD2
cdr3_nt: TGTGCCAGCAGCTCGACTAGCGGGCACCGTCCCAGCACAGATACGCAGTATTTT
cdr3_aa: CASSSTSGHRPSTDTQYF

v_call: TRBV7-3
j_call: TRBJ2-5
clone_size: many
d_call: TRBD2
cdr3_nt: TGTGCCAGCAGCTTGGGACTAGCCTTAAGGGGCCAAGAGACCCAGTACTTC
cdr3_aa: CASSLGLALRGQETQYF

v_call: TRBV18
j_call: TRBJ2-7
clone_size: many
d_call: NA
cdr3_nt: TGTGCCAGCTCACCGGACTCCTACGAGCAGTACTTC
cdr3_aa: CASSPDSYEQYF

v_call: TRBV15
j_call: TRBJ2-7
clone_size: many
d_call: TRBD1
cdr3_nt: TGTGCCACCAGCAGAGCCCAGGGGGCAAAGATTTACGAGCAGTACTTC
cdr3_aa: CATSRAQGAKIYEQYF

v_call: TRBV12-3/TRBV12-4
j_call: TRBJ2-1
clone_size: many
d_call: NA
cdr3_nt: TGTGCCAGCAGTACAGGTTACAATGAGCAGTTCTTC
cdr3_aa: CASSTGYNEQFF

v_call: TRBV7-8
j_call: TRBJ1-1
clone_size: NA
d_call: NA
cdr3_nt: TGTGCCAGCAGCTCGGACCATGGGAGGAACACTGAAGCTTTCTTT
cdr3_aa: CASSSDHGRNTEAFF

v_call: TRBV5-1
j_call: TRBJ1-1
clone_size: many
d_call: NA
cdr3_nt: TGCGCCAGCAGCGCCGGGGACGGGACTGAAGCTTTCTTT
cdr3_aa: CASSAGDGTEAFF

v_call: TRBV6-1
j_call: TRBJ1-5
clone_size: many
d_call: NA
cdr3_nt: TGTGCCAGCAGTGAAGCAGGGTATCAGCCCCAGCATTTT
cdr3_aa: CASSEAGYQPQHF

v_call: TRBV5-4
j_call: TRBJ2-3
clone_size: many
d_call: NA
cdr3_nt: TGTGCCAGCAGCTTGGGGGTAGCGGCTACTAGCACAGATACGCAGTATTTT
cdr3_aa: CASSLGVAATSTDTQYF

v_call: TRBV5-5
j_call: TRBJ1-5
clone_size: NA
d_call: NA
cdr3_nt: TGTGCCAGCAGCCGGGCGTCACAAGGAAGTTATAGCAATCAGCCCCAGCATTTT
cdr3_aa: CASSRASQGSYSNQPQHF

v_call: TRBV7-9
j_call: TRBJ2-1
clone_size: many
d_call: NA
cdr3_nt: TGTGCCAGCAGCTTCTCGAGTTACAATGAGCAGTTCTTC
cdr3_aa: CASSFSSYNEQFF

v_call: TRBV11-2
j_call: TRBJ2-1
clone_size: NA
d_call: TRBD2
cdr3_nt: TGTGCCAGCAGCTTGGGACTAGCGGGGGGGCTGCGCTACAATGAGCAGTTCTTC
cdr3_aa: CASSLGLAGGLRYNEQFF

v_call: TRBV5-6
j_call: TRBJ1-6
clone_size: NA
d_call: NA
cdr3_nt: TGTGCCAGCAGCCCCCCATATAATTCACCCCTCCACTTT
cdr3_aa: CASSPPYNSPLHF

v_call: TRBV30
j_call: TRBJ1-3
clone_size: few
d_call: NA
cdr3_nt: TGTGCCTCGTTGGGTTCAGGAAACACCATATATTTT
cdr3_aa: CASLGSGNTIYF

v_call: TRBV11-2
j_call: TRBJ1-1
clone_size: many
d_call: TRBD1
cdr3_nt: TGTGCCAGCAGCTTAGTGGGGACAGACACTGAAGCTTTCTTT
cdr3_aa: CASSLVGTDTEAFF

v_call: TRBV18
j_call: TRBJ1-1
clone_size: few
d_call: NA
cdr3_nt: TGTGCCAGCTCACAGGGAAAGAGAGAAGCTTTCTTT
cdr3_aa: CASSQGKREAFF

v_call: TRBV3-1
j_call: TRBJ2-7
clone_size: many
d_call: TRBD1
cdr3_nt: TGTGCCAGCAGCCAGACAGGGGGCTCCTACGAGCAGTACTTC
cdr3_aa: CASSQTGGSYEQYF

v_call: TRBV5-1
j_call: TRBJ2-2
clone_size: many
d_call: TRBD2
cdr3_nt: TGCGCCAGCAGCCCGACTAGCGGCAAAACCGGGGAGCTGTTTTTT
cdr3_aa: CASSPTSGKTGELFF